This T cell receptor (beta chain) was profiled in a study of blood T cell repertoires in COVID-19. Turning to the study itself: There were acute and convalescent COVID-19 samples, and they came from the United States, Italy and Spain. Nucleic acid was either cDNA or gDNA, and it came from T cells, B-cell-depleted T cells, or PBMCs.

The CDR3 is 15 residues long. The germline CDR1 and CDR2 sequences are LNHDA and SQIVND (reference sequence). V was pared by 2 bases and J by 7 bases, with 15 bases between. Per the authors' pipeline: How many nucleated cells were present was estimated from reference gene primer amplification. Clones were sequenced by immunoSEQ multiplex PCR, and TCRdb holds only the in-frame ones, with some missing. V and J calls and clone size are copied from that table; D and trimming were computed from the DNA. The sample gives 230,000 or so clones, 80% to 90% of which show up once; about 4.5% is in the top ten. The V gene is TRBV19, the J gene TRBJ2-1; tentative D call: TRBD2 (7 bases). The sequencing sample was made of peripheral blood. The sequence was obtained from a woman aged 40 to 50 who had recovered from COVID-19. CDR3 residues: CASSIRGGGRNEQFF. In DNA form, the CDR3 reads TGTGCCAGTAGTATAAGGGGGGGCGGGCGAAATGAGCAGTTCTTC.